This TCR beta chain was found in a study of circulating CD8 cells and anti-PD-1 response in melanoma. Looking at the study overall: Response groups: complete/partial responders versus stable/progressive non-responders. Whole-study results and caveats: Previously treated and treatment-naive patients were pooled together.

TCR libraries were prepared from approximately 15 ng of total RNA with the QIAseq Immune Repertoire TCR panel. TCRdb reprocessed the reads via MiXCR and lists one record per CDR3 protein. The sample holds over a thousand distinct CDR3 sequences, 7.5% to 9% seen once. Trimming cost V 3 bases and J 2 bases, with 9 bases left between them. The CDR3 is 14 amino acids. A word on this clonotype: The antigen remains undetermined.

Four subsets defined by PD-1 and/or TIGIT were sorted from live CD3+CD8+TCRalphabeta+ cells. The rearrangement uses TRBV12-3 or TRBV12-4 and TRBJ2-3; D uncertain. The sample here was CD8+ T cells from PBMCs, taken at baseline or after one month of anti-PD-1 therapy (not recorded which). The source of this sequence is a human donor with melanoma. The CDR3 DNA is TGTGCCAGCAGTTTCGGTATATACACAGATACGCAGTATTTT. Translation gives CASSFGIYTDTQYF.